Sequencing of this T cell receptor beta chain was carried out in a study of T cells in Graves' hyperthyroidism and ophthalmopathy (dated by TCRdb to the late 2010s). Study-level background: Peripheral blood was sampled at the time of initial diagnosis, prior to any treatment. TCR V-J signatures able to tell the groups apart were searched for in a discovery cohort of approximately 95 patients, of whom fewer than 45 had Graves' ophthalmopathy and some 60 had stable Graves' hyperthyroidism. An independent validation cohort of 18 to 20 hyperthyroidism patients and some 15 patients who later progressed to ophthalmopathy tested prospective prediction of ophthalmopathy. For training and testing, the 100 or so patients in the discovery cohort were randomly divided in a 7:3 ratio. In addition, the study compared T-cell repertoires in thyroid tissue and in blood from 6 or 7 Graves' hyperthyroidism patients. Following sampling, methimazole starting at 30 mg daily was given to hyperthyroidism patients, and high-dose intravenous methylprednisolone was given to ophthalmopathy patients. The paper describes TCR Vbeta CDR3 sequencing of around 130 peripheral blood samples, made up of roughly 45 ophthalmopathy patients, approximately 76 hyperthyroidism patients and 17 progressor patients.

In the ophthalmopathy patients, disease was moderately to severely active, with a Clinical Activity Score of 3 or more, a NOSPECS grade of 4 or more, and a duration of less than 3 months. Any patient with an uncontrolled infection, another autoimmune disease, pregnancy or lactation was excluded. Diagnoses were established on the basis of clinical symptoms, serum thyroxine and TRAb, thyroid ultrasound, and orbital computed tomography. PBMCs were isolated from 8 to 10 ml of fresh peripheral blood by Ficoll-Paque density gradient centrifugation. Total RNA was extracted with Trizol reagent, and quality was checked on an Agilent 2100 Bioanalyzer. Results and caveats for the whole study, not just this receptor: No statistical method was used to fix the sample size in advance, and group allocation was not hidden from the investigators. During validation, the model predicted progression to ophthalmopathy a median of roughly 7.1 months ahead of onset, with around 71% sensitivity and about 72% specificity. Ophthalmopathy was separated from stable hyperthyroidism by a 13 V-J signature model, with over 85% sensitivity and 81% to 83% specificity obtained in cross-validation and 80%/75% obtained in testing. Most expanded thyroid clonotypes (frequency above 0.001) were also detected in blood, suggesting blood repertoires may reflect thyroid immune responses.

This clonotype was detected many times. There is no known antigen for this receptor. One base away there is no much larger clone; base qualities are not given. The TCR beta CDR3 regions were amplified from RNA transcripts. For the first round of RT-PCR on the TCR CDR3, the HTBI primer set was used together with the Qiagen OneStep RT-PCR kit. Libraries were constructed in a second round of multiplex PCR, after which size selection and purification were performed. Paired-end sequencing of the libraries was performed with 100 bp reads on an Illumina HiSeq2000. The published analysis was carried out like this. Raw data were processed with SOAPnuke, discarding reads with adapters, uncalled bases, mean Phred below 15, or no exact constant-primer or identifier match. COPE v1.2.5 was used to merge the high-quality paired reads, and each unique nucleotide sequence was defined as a clonotype. MiTCR v1.1 was used to align the clonotypes against IMGT TRBV, TRBD and TRBJ reference segments. The analysis included only V-J combinations with a frequency above 0.0001, which together covered 99% to 99.2% of the repertoires. A TCS score was defined as the ratio between F50 (clonal expansion) and ExV (chaos), using BLOSUM62-based TCRdist between CDR3 peptides within each V-J. Welch's t-statistics and random forest reduced roughly 540 V-J features to roughly 13, which were used in a naive Bayes classifier (R e1071). TCRdb reprocessed the public reads (quality trimming at Q25 with fastp, clone calling with MiXCR) and kept in-frame beta chains. Rows merge per CDR3 protein into single entries with the most common DNA and genes. For this entry, the V and J calls and clone size follow TCRdb and not the study's own pipeline. Here the sample has about 380,000 distinct CDR3 sequences; approximately 18% occur a single time. About 38% of the sample is taken by the ten largest.

This receptor was taken from a man between 18 and 35 years old with Graves' ophthalmopathy. Sequencing was done on a sample of blood.

CDR3 protein: CASSFDRNYEQYF. The bases read TGTGCCAGCAGCTTCGACAGAAACTACGAGCAGTACTTC. In this chain, TRBV7-8 is recombined with TRBJ2-7; possibly the D gene is TRBD1, per 5 matching bases. CDR1 SGHVS and CDR2 FQNEAQ are derived from the germline V gene. Including the terminal cysteine and phenylalanine, the CDR3 comprises 13 residues. Kept here is only the CDR3 DNA, which spans 39 bases and is read in frame from base 1. Trimming takes 3 bases from V and 3 bases from J, and the germline ends sit 9 bases apart.